These 8 T cell receptor beta chains share one sample of origin, sequenced in a study of T cells in Graves' hyperthyroidism and ophthalmopathy. Amplified regions were TCR beta CDR3 sequences from RNA transcripts. Researchers ran a first-round RT-PCR on the TCR CDR3 using the HTBI primer set. TCRdb ran MiXCR on the multiplex PCR reads and lists one entry per CDR3 protein. Here the sample spans roughly 240,000 distinct CDR3 sequences, roughly 15% being singletons. Source material: blood. These receptors were collected from a young woman with Graves' ophthalmopathy.

This clonotype was observed at least ten times. The chain is built from TRBV11-2 and TRBJ1-1; D not certain. Germline CDR1 reads SGHAT; CDR2 reads FQNNGV. V lost 5 bases to trimming and J lost 2 bases, with 15 bases between them. The CDR3 consists of 15 residues. The CDR3 reads CASSPEGGFNTEAFF. The CDR3 nucleotides read TGTGCCAGCAGCCCCGAGGGAGGGTTTAACACTGAAGCTTTCTTT.

This clonotype has a count of ten or more. CDR3 sequence: CAWSVQGVIHEQYF. CDR3 bases: TGTGCCTGGAGTGTCCAGGGAGTCATCCACGAGCAGTACTTC. The gene calls are TRBV30 and TRBJ2-7, with D perhaps given as TRBD1 or TRBD2 (5 bases each). The CDR3 runs 14 residues. Deletions cut 0 bases from V and 5 bases from J, with 14 bases between. Germline values: CDR1 GTSNPN, CDR2 SVGIG (reference sequence).

This clonotype showed up many times. The chain couples TRBV6-4 to TRBJ1-6; the D is unclear. The CDR3 spans 14 residues. The germline gives CDR1 MRHNA, CDR2 SNTAGT. V was trimmed by 5 bases and J by 4 bases, leaving 9 bases between them. The CDR3 here is CASSLSPYNSPLHF. DNA for the CDR3: TGTGCCAGCAGTCTATCGCCTTATAATTCACCCCTCCACTTT.

This clonotype has ten or more counts. The V and J genes are TRBV6-5 and TRBJ2-3; D perhaps matches TRBD2 (6 bases). Germline values: CDR1 MNHEY, CDR2 SVGAGI. The CDR3 runs to 15 residues. V lost 2 bases, J lost 3 bases, and 12 bases lay in between. The CDR3 sequence: CASSYSGLSTDTQYF. The CDR3 coding sequence is TGTGCCAGCAGTTACAGCGGGTTATCGACAGATACGCAGTATTTT.

This clonotype has a count of ten or more. This chain joins TRBV2 and TRBJ2-1, with D perhaps assigned TRBD1 or TRBD2 (5 bases each). Trimming pared 10 bases from V and 12 bases from J, leaving 22 bases between. The CDR3 totals 13 residues. From germline, CDR1 is SNHLY and CDR2 FYNNEI. The CDR3 DNA sequence: TGTGCCACCAAGGAGACGTTGGGGGTTCGGCAGTTCTTC. Its protein is CATKETLGVRQFF.

This clonotype came up many times. The gene calls are TRBV24-1 and TRBJ2-5; D may be TRBD2 (5 bases). V was trimmed by 6 bases and J by 0 bases, leaving 7 bases between them. Per germline, CDR1 KGHDR and CDR2 SFDVKD. This CDR3 region has 13 residues. CDR3 region: CATSRGYQETQYF. The CDR3 DNA follows: TGTGCCACCAGTCGAGGGTACCAAGAGACCCAGTACTTC.

The table lists this clonotype with a few counts. Just one base apart from a much larger clone, this may be a read error. J is TRBJ2-1 and V is TRBV2; unclear D gene. CDR1 and CDR2 (germline): SNHLY, FYNNEI. This CDR3 has 12 residues. The V end was cut by 8 bases, the J end by 5 bases, with 10 bases between. CDR3 DNA sequence: TGTGCCAGCGCTTTACTCCACAATGAGCAGTTCTTC. It translates to CASALLHNEQFF.

This clonotype was seen repeatedly, ten times or more. This chain uses TRBV5-6 with TRBJ1-1, with D unclear. Trimming cost V 2 bases and J 5 bases, with 7 bases left between them. CDR1 and CDR2 (germline): SGHDT, YYEEEE. The CDR3 covers 12 residues. CDR3 sequence (DNA): TGTGCCAGCAGCTTCAGTTTAACTGAAGCTTTCTTT. Translating it yields CASSFSLTEAFF.